This TCR beta chain was recorded in a study of glioma-infiltrating T cells after dendritic cell vaccination. Study overall: At biweekly intervals, patients got three intradermal dendritic cell vaccine injections.

Time point denoted: after dendritic cell vaccination, including at tumor progression/relapse. All glioblastoma patients lacked an isocitrate dehydrogenase mutation. The immunoSEQ assay amplified TCRB CDR3 from up to roughly 2 ug DNA. Amplification used 60 V beta primers and 13 J beta primers. TCRdb's table, derived via immunoSEQ multiplex PCR, lists solely in-frame clones and lacks some. The repertoire holds some 24,000 clones, with around 92% as singletons. CDR3 length: 15 amino acids. In germline, CDR1 is SEHNR, CDR2 FQNEAQ (reference sequence). V lost 5 bases and J 0 bases, leaving 11 bases between the germline ends.

The input for sequencing was blood, taken after dendritic cell vaccination. The chain joins TRBV7-9 to TRBJ1-5, with a tentative D call TRBD1 (6 bases). The receptor was derived from a human donor with glioblastoma. CDR3 region: CASSIGTNSNQPQHF. CDR3 nucleotide sequence: TGTGCCAGCAGCATAGGGACAAATAGCAATCAGCCCCAGCATTTT.